What follows are 24 T cell receptor beta chains derived from one specimen sequenced in a study of cytomegalovirus exposure and HLA in healthy donors. Use of 60 Vbeta and 13 Jbeta primers characterized the PCR. Sequencing was performed with immunoSEQ multiplex PCR; in TCRdb, only in-frame clones are kept and a portion is missing. The table includes 100,000 or so clones, 79% detected once. The sample consisted of PBMCs. These TCRs come from a female donor in good health and CMV-seropositive.

The V and J genes are TRBV9 and TRBJ2-1; tentative D call: TRBD2 (5 bases). With 1 base removed from V and 6 bases from J, the gap between germline ends came to 11 bases. CDR1 is SGDLS, CDR2 YYNGEE, per germline. This CDR3 comprises 14 residues. As DNA, the CDR3 is TGTGCCAGCAGCGTACTTCCGAGCGGCAATGAGCAGTTCTTC. This gives the protein CASSVLPSGNEQFF.

This CDR3 reads CAISRALAGFGNEQFF. The CDR3 DNA reads as TGTGCCATCAGCCGGGCACTAGCGGGGTTTGGCAATGAGCAGTTCTTC. This chain joins TRBV10-3 and TRBJ2-1, with TRBD2 matching 10 bases. Germline V CDR1 and CDR2: ENHRY, SYGVKD. The CDR3 sequence is 16 residues long. V trimming: 6 bases; J trimming: 6 bases; junction bases outside the gene matches: 11.

The chain links TRBV2 to TRBJ2-7; a possible D gene is TRBD1 (6 bases). V lost 6 bases, J lost 4 bases, and 13 bases lay in between. The CDR3 covers 13 residues. Germline assignment: CDR1 SNHLY and CDR2 FYNNEI. The CDR3 DNA follows: TGTGCCAGCAGGCTAATACAGGGTTACGAGCAGTACTTC. The encoded protein is CASRLIQGYEQYF.

The chain links TRBV7-9 to TRBJ2-5; perhaps TRBD1 as D (6 bases). Germline CDR1 SEHNR, CDR2 FQNEAQ (reference sequence). V dropped 3 bases and J dropped 5 bases, with 16 bases sitting between them. The CDR3 is 15 residues long. CDR3 sequence: CASSLQQGPGETQYF. In nucleotides, the CDR3 is TGTGCCAGCAGCTTGCAACAGGGCCCGGGGGAGACCCAGTACTTC.

J is TRBJ2-2 and V is TRBV5-1; D remains unclear. The ends were cut back, 0 bases at V and 3 bases at J, with 6 bases in the middle. Germline V gives CDR1 SGHRS, CDR2 YFSETQ. This CDR3 is 14 amino acids long. CDR3 DNA: TGCGCCAGCAGCTTGGCCGGTGACACCGGGGAGCTGTTTTTT. Translating gives CASSLAGDTGELFF. The full variable domain, its missing parts supplied by reference TRBV5-1 and TRBJ2-2, is KAGVTQTPRYLIKTRGQQVTLSCSPISGHRSVSWYQQTPGQGLQFLFEYFSETQRNKGNFPGRFSGRQFSNSRSEMNVSTLELGDSALYLCASSLAGDTGELFFGEGSRLTVL.

This rearrangement joins TRBV4-1 to TRBJ2-7, with a weak D call TRBD1 (5 bases). CDR3 length: 16 residues. Germline CDR1 is MGHRA and CDR2 is YSYEKL. Trimming left V 1 base short and J 5 bases short, with 18 bases between. The chain's CDR3 is CASSQAQPGPQDEQYF. CDR3 in DNA: TGCGCCAGCAGCCAAGCTCAACCGGGCCCACAGGACGAGCAGTACTTC.

The gene calls are TRBV19 and TRBJ2-2; no definite D call. This CDR3 comprises 13 residues. Germline CDR1 is LNHDA and CDR2 is SQIVND (reference sequence). The V end lost 10 bases, the J end lost 6 bases, and 15 bases lay between the germline ends. The CDR3, as DNA: TGTGCCACCTCCACCGCCCCGGCCGGGGAGCTGTTTTTT. The encoded protein is CATSTAPAGELFF.

This clone turned up a few times. The chain combines TRBV21-1 with TRBJ1-6; TRBD1, the D gene given by the table, was not confirmed from the DNA. TRBV21-1 is described as a pseudogene. The length of the CDR3 is 17 residues. DNA of the CDR3: TGTGCCAGCAGCAAGGCCCGACGGACAGATTTTAATTCACCCCTCCACTTT. It encodes CASSKARRTDFNSPLHF.

J is TRBJ1-2 and V is TRBV6-1; TRBD1 might be the D (5 bases). This CDR3 region has 12 residues. V was pared by 6 bases and J by 7 bases, with 12 bases between. Per germline, CDR1 MNHNS and CDR2 SASEGT. CDR3 sequence: CASSLSGAGYTF. The CDR3 bases are TGTGCCAGCAGCCTCAGTGGGGCTGGCTACACCTTC.

V and J are TRBV4-2 and TRBJ2-1, with TRBD2 matching 7 bases. Germline values: CDR1 LGHNA, CDR2 YNFKEQ. V was pared by 3 bases and J by 5 bases, with 10 bases of the junction left unmatched. The CDR3 is 16 residues long. The CDR3 here is CASSHEVPGLNNEQFF. In DNA form, the CDR3 reads TGTGCCAGCAGCCATGAAGTCCCGGGACTAAACAATGAGCAGTTCTTC.

The chain joins TRBV9 to TRBJ1-6, with 7 bases identical to TRBD1. CDR3 length equals 15 residues. J lost 9 bases, V lost 0 bases, and 6 bases had no gene match. CDR1 and CDR2 from the germline V gene are SGDLS and YYNGEE. CDR3 in DNA: TGTGCCAGCAGCGTAGGACAGGGCTCGGGTTCACCCCTCCACTTT. Translated: CASSVGQGSGSPLHF.

The chain carries TRBV6-5 and TRBJ1-1; tentative D call: TRBD1 (6 bases). Trimming shortened V by 2 bases and J by 7 bases, and 14 bases separated the two germline ends. The CDR3 totals 14 residues. In germline, CDR1 is MNHEY, CDR2 SVGAGI. The CDR3 coding sequence is TGTGCCAGCAGTTACGGGGGCCCTAGAGGTGAAGCTTTCTTT. Translated: CASSYGGPRGEAFF.

The V call is TRBV5-1, the J call TRBJ1-4; 7 nucleotides agree with TRBD1. The CDR3 loop spans 15 amino acids. V was clipped by 7 bases and J by 5 bases; unmatched bases: 11. Germline CDR1 and CDR2: SGHRS and YFSETQ. The CDR3 spells CASGPEGAPNEKLFF. The DNA for the CDR3 is TGCGCCAGCGGCCCGGAGGGGGCACCGAATGAAAAACTGTTTTTT.

This clone has just a few counts. J is TRBJ2-1 and V is TRBV5-1; 9 nucleotides line up with TRBD2. Unmatched junction bases numbered 7, after V lost 2 bases and J lost 7 bases. Germline CDR1 and CDR2: SGHRS and YFSETQ. This CDR3 has 15 residues. In DNA form, the CDR3 reads TGCGCCAGCAGCTTTATAGCGGGAGCGGCGAATGAGCAGTTCTTC. Protein: CASSFIAGAANEQFF. The variable domain in full, completed from reference TRBV5-1 and TRBJ2-1, reads KAGVTQTPRYLIKTRGQQVTLSCSPISGHRSVSWYQQTPGQGLQFLFEYFSETQRNKGNFPGRFSGRQFSNSRSEMNVSTLELGDSALYLCASSFIAGAANEQFFGPGTRLTVL.

This chain links TRBV18 with TRBJ1-2, with TRBD1 identical over 7 bases. CDR1 KGHSH and CDR2 LQKENI come from the germline V gene. V lost 4 bases, J lost 2 bases, and 7 bases stayed unmatched. The CDR3 extends over 15 amino acids. In DNA form, the CDR3 reads TGTGCCAGCTCACAAAGGACAGGCCACAACTATGGCTACACCTTC. Its protein is CASSQRTGHNYGYTF.

The CDR3 DNA is TGTGCCAGCAGTTTATCGGGGGTGCCAGGGGCAACACCCGGCTACACCTTC. Amino acids: CASSLSGVPGATPGYTF. The chain carries TRBV27 and TRBJ1-2; possible D gene TRBD1, 6 bases. From germline, CDR1 is MNHEY and CDR2 SMNVEV (reference sequence). V lost 0 bases and J lost 8, with 22 bases in between. The CDR3 spans 17 residues.

This clone was picked up one time. The rearrangement links TRBV29-1 to TRBJ2-7, with 8 positions matching TRBD1. Germline CDR1 and CDR2: SQVTM and ANQGSEA. This CDR3 spans 14 amino acids. J lost 4 bases, V lost 6 bases, and 11 bases had no gene match. Here the CDR3 reads CSVALDRAEYEQYF. The CDR3 coding sequence is TGCAGCGTAGCATTGGACAGGGCCGAGTACGAGCAGTACTTC.

V gene TRBV5-1 combines with J gene TRBJ1-1; D is unclear. Trimming left V 0 bases short and J 4 bases short, with 13 bases between. The CDR3 totals 15 residues. Germline V CDR1 and CDR2: SGHRS, YFSETQ. In DNA form, the CDR3 reads TGCGCCAGCAGCTTGGTGGCAGCTCCGGGCACTGAAGCTTTCTTT. Translation gives CASSLVAAPGTEAFF.

Only a few counts were recorded for this clone. The CDR3 nucleotides read TGTGCCACCAGCAAAATGGGGGGAAATGAAAAACTGTTTTTT. Amino acids: CATSKMGGNEKLFF. The V and J genes are TRBV15 and TRBJ1-4; a weak D match, TRBD1 (5 bases). CDR1 is LNHNV, CDR2 YYDKDF, per germline (reference sequence). The CDR3 sequence is 14 residues long. Trimming took 4 bases from V and 5 from J, leaving 11 bases between them.

CDR3 nucleotide sequence: TGTGCCAGCAGCGTAGCTTTGGCAGGGGAGGGCTACACCTTC. It codes for CASSVALAGEGYTF. The J gene is TRBJ1-2, the V gene TRBV9, with D possibly TRBD1 on 6 matching bases. V shed 0 bases and J shed 8 bases, with 14 bases lying between them. This CDR3 contains 14 residues. Per germline, CDR1 SGDLS and CDR2 YYNGEE.

J is TRBJ2-3 and V is TRBV19; D is perhaps TRBD2 (6 bases). The CDR3 covers 15 residues. Germline V lookup: CDR1 LNHDA, CDR2 SQIVND (reference sequence). The V and J ends lost 1 base and 2 bases respectively, with 10 bases between them. CDR3 amino acids: CASSIGGDYTDTQYF. Here the CDR3 DNA reads TGTGCCAGTAGTATAGGGGGGGATTACACAGATACGCAGTATTTT.

The V call is TRBV15, the J call TRBJ1-4; D is unresolved. The germline V and J ends were trimmed by 0 bases and 10 bases, with 6 bases remaining between them. This CDR3 spans 12 amino acids. Germline V CDR1 and CDR2: LNHNV, YYDKDF (reference sequence). This chain's CDR3 is CATSRDPGKLFF. In DNA form, the CDR3 reads TGTGCCACCAGCAGAGATCCAGGAAAACTGTTTTTT.

This clone was counted only a few times. The chain is built from TRBV7-8 and TRBJ2-4; 9 bases line up with TRBD1. In germline, CDR1 is SGHVS, CDR2 FQNEAQ. This CDR3 has 18 residues. V lost 5 bases, J lost 1 base, and 12 bases stayed unmatched. CDR3 DNA sequence: TGTGCCAGCAGCCTCCCATTACGACAGGGGGGGGCCAAAAACATTCAGTACTTC. Encoded protein: CASSLPLRQGGAKNIQYF.

The V call is TRBV29-1, the J call TRBJ1-1, with D perhaps TRBD1 (6 bases). With 7 bases removed from V and 0 bases from J, the gap between germline ends came to 15 bases. CDR1 and CDR2 from the germline V gene are SQVTM and ANQGSEA. The CDR3 extends over 14 amino acids. The CDR3 bases are TGCAGCGCTACCGGGACACCCATGAACACTGAAGCTTTCTTT. Its protein is CSATGTPMNTEAFF.